Listed here are 30 T cell receptor beta chains from one sample, sequenced in a study of identifying expanded T cells in peripheral blood. The table came from immunoSEQ multiplex PCR; TCRdb's copy has only in-frame clones and leaves some out. The sample includes 75,000 to 90,000 clones, around 90% of them seen just once. Sequencing input: blood. These TCRs come from a person aged 18 to 75 in good health.

This clone was observed once. This chain uses TRBV19 with TRBJ2-7; 12 nucleotides match TRBD1. V shed 5 bases, J shed 4 bases, and the junction held 12 bases outside the gene matches. CDR1 and CDR2 (germline): LNHDA, SQIVND (reference sequence). The CDR3 sequence is 17 residues long. CDR3 coding DNA: TGTGCCAGTAGTTTCATTACACCGGGACAGGGGGCATACGAGCAGTACTTC. Translating gives CASSFITPGQGAYEQYF.

The count of this clone is one. V gene TRBV19 combines with J gene TRBJ1-3, with D perhaps TRBD1 (5 bases). Trimming removed 7 bases at V and 0 bases at J, with 13 bases between. CDR3 length: 15 residues. Germline lookup yields CDR1 LNHDA and CDR2 SQIVND (reference sequence). The chain's CDR3 is CASKSRGRSGNTIYF. CDR3 coding DNA: TGTGCCAGTAAGAGTCGGGGACGCTCTGGAAACACCATATATTTT.

This clone was found once. This chain joins TRBV19 and TRBJ1-1; 9 positions match TRBD1. CDR3 size: 14 residues. The J segment lost 5 bases and the V segment lost 5 bases, leaving 6 bases of the junction unmatched. The germline CDR1 and CDR2 sequences are LNHDA and SQIVND (reference sequence). CDR3 in DNA: TGTGCCAGTAGTCCCGAGACAGGGGGGACTGAAGCTTTCTTT. Translated: CASSPETGGTEAFF. The variable domain in full, with the rest retrieved from reference TRBV19 and TRBJ1-1, is DGGITQSPKYLFRKEGQNVTLSCEQNLNHDAMYWYRQDPGQGLRLIYYSQIVNDFQKGDIAEGYSVSREKKESFPLTVTSAQKNPTAFYLCASSPETGGTEAFFGQGTRLTVV.

This clone was seen just once. The chain links TRBV7-2 to TRBJ2-1; unclear D gene. V lost 5 bases to trimming and J lost 10 bases, with 12 bases between them. CDR1 and CDR2 (germline): SGHTA, FQGNSA. This CDR3 spans 12 amino acids. For the CDR3, the DNA is TGTGCCAGCAGCCCCTCGCGGCGAGAGCAGTTCTTC. Amino acid sequence: CASSPSRREQFF. The whole variable domain, remainder taken from reference TRBV7-2 and TRBJ2-1, is GAGVSQSPSNKVTEKGKDVELRCDPISGHTALYWYRQSLGQGLEFLIYFQGNSAPDKSGLPSDRFSAERTGGSVSTLTIQRTQQEDSAVYLCASSPSRREQFFGPGTRLTVL.

This chain uses TRBV5-1 with TRBJ1-1; D is perhaps TRBD1 (6 bases). The CDR3 loop spans 14 amino acids. The ends were cut back, 0 bases at V and 7 bases at J, with 13 bases in the middle. Germline CDR1 SGHRS, CDR2 YFSETQ. This chain's CDR3 is CASSLGTAWDEAFF. CDR3 DNA sequence: TGCGCCAGCAGCTTGGGGACAGCTTGGGATGAAGCTTTCTTT.

The chain combines TRBV12-5 with TRBJ2-6, with D hard to call. The germline V gene has CDR1 LGHNT and CDR2 FRNRAP. The CDR3 loop spans 17 amino acids. V lost 2 bases to trimming and J lost 0 bases, with 11 bases between them. DNA for the CDR3: TGTGCTAGTGGTTTGATTCAGAGGAGCTCTGGGGCCAACGTCCTGACTTTC. This translates into CASGLIQRSSGANVLTF.

The chain links TRBV5-1 to TRBJ1-6; 8 positions match TRBD1. The germline V gene encodes CDR1 SGHRS and CDR2 YFSETQ. The CDR3 is made up of 15 amino acids. The J segment lost 7 bases and the V segment lost 3 bases, leaving 6 bases of the junction unmatched. The CDR3 bases are TGCGCCAGCAGCTGGGGACAGGTCCCAAATTCACCCCTCCACTTT. Encoded protein: CASSWGQVPNSPLHF.

V usage is TRBV14 and J usage is TRBJ2-1; either TRBD1 or TRBD2 may supply D (5 bases each). The CDR3 covers 14 residues. Germline-derived CDR1 and CDR2 are SGHDN and FVKESK. V was shortened by 1 base and J by 6 bases, with 10 bases between the two germline ends. Here the CDR3 DNA reads TGTGCCAGCAGCCAAGTACGGGACGTCAATGAGCAGTTCTTC. This codes for CASSQVRDVNEQFF.

V is TRBV11-3 and J is TRBJ1-2, with TRBD1 matching 9 bases. Germline V gene sequence: CDR1 SGHNT, CDR2 YENEEA. The V segment lost 5 bases and the J segment 8 bases; nucleotides outside the gene matches: 6. The CDR3 covers 13 residues. The CDR3 sequence: CASSPWTGEGYTF. The CDR3 DNA sequence: TGTGCCAGCAGCCCCTGGACAGGGGAGGGCTACACCTTC.

This clone appeared once. This chain connects TRBV10-3 to TRBJ1-1; D remains unclear. Germline CDR1 and CDR2: ENHRY and SYGVKD. V lost 10 bases, J lost 1 base, and 16 bases lay in between. The CDR3 covers 14 residues. CDR3 sequence: CATTDLLRNTEAFF. As DNA, the CDR3 is TGTGCCACTACGGACCTGCTGAGGAACACTGAAGCTTTCTTT.

The J gene is TRBJ2-7, the V gene TRBV27; 10 bases are shared with TRBD1. There are 15 residues in the CDR3. V trimming: 0 bases; J trimming: 2 bases; junction bases outside the gene matches: 1. Germline V gene lookup returns CDR1 MNHEY and CDR2 SMNVEV (reference sequence). CDR3 residues: CASSLSGTGAYEQYF. The CDR3 nucleotides read TGTGCCAGCAGTTTATCGGGGACAGGGGCCTACGAGCAGTACTTC.

The chain has TRBV30 and TRBJ2-4, with D possibly matching TRBD2 (5 bases). This CDR3 has 13 residues. Germline V lookup: CDR1 GTSNPN, CDR2 SVGIG (reference sequence). The V end was cut by 5 bases, the J end by 6 bases, with 14 bases between. The CDR3 DNA sequence: TGTGCCTGGTGGTGGGAGTCCGGAAACATTCAGTACTTC. Encoded protein: CAWWWESGNIQYF.

CDR3 protein: CASSLDNNYGYTF. In DNA form, the CDR3 reads TGTGCCAGCAGCTTGGACAATAACTATGGCTACACCTTC. The chain joins TRBV5-4 to TRBJ1-2; D is undetermined. CDR3 size: 13 residues. The V gene's germline CDR1 is SGHNT and CDR2 YYREEE (reference sequence). Trimming took off 0 bases at V and 1 base at J, with 4 bases between the two ends.

This clone occurred a few times. The chain employs TRBV6-6 and TRBJ1-5, with 7 positions matching TRBD1. The V and J ends lost 6 bases and 5 bases, in that order; junction bases with no gene match: 1. Germline loops: CDR1 MNHNY, CDR2 SVGAGI (reference sequence). The CDR3 has 12 amino acids. CDR3 nucleotide sequence: TGTGCCAGCAGCAGGGGGGATCAGCCCCAGCATTTT. Protein sequence: CASSRGDQPQHF.

On this clone: This sample also contains other DNA sequences that code for the same CDR3. V gene TRBV30 combines with J gene TRBJ1-2; no firm D call. Per germline, CDR1 GTSNPN and CDR2 SVGIG (reference sequence). V was cut by 2 bases and J by 4 bases, with 5 bases left in between. The CDR3 contains 11 residues. CDR3 loop: CAWSRGYGYTF. CDR3 DNA: TGTGCCTGGAGTCGGGGCTATGGCTACACCTTC.

The chain carries TRBV15 and TRBJ1-4; possible D gene TRBD1, 6 bases. Per the germline V gene, CDR1 is LNHNV and CDR2 is YYDKDF (reference sequence). V dropped 2 bases and J dropped 8 bases, with 18 bases sitting between them. The CDR3 runs 16 residues. CDR3 amino acids: CATSRSGGALREKLFF. CDR3 coding DNA: TGTGCCACCAGCAGATCCGGGGGGGCGCTTCGGGAAAAACTGTTTTTT. Together with reference TRBV15 and TRBJ1-4, the CDR3 gives the full variable domain: DAMVIQNPRYQVTQFGKPVTLSCSQTLNHNVMYWYQQKSSQAPKLLFHYYDKDFNNEADTPDNFQSRRPNTSFCFLDIRSPGLGDTAMYLCATSRSGGALREKLFFGSGTQLSVL.

The CDR3 bases are TGCAGCGTTGAAGCGGGTCGGGGATACGCCTACAATGAGCAGTTCTTC. Amino acid sequence: CSVEAGRGYAYNEQFF. The chain joins TRBV29-1 to TRBJ2-1; D might be TRBD2 (5 bases). Germline CDR1 reads SQVTM; CDR2 reads ANQGSEA. The V end was cut by 1 base, the J end by 2 bases, with 15 bases between. The CDR3 is 16 amino acids.

The chain carries TRBV19 and TRBJ2-7, with 8 bases identical to TRBD1. CDR1 and CDR2 (germline): LNHDA, SQIVND (reference sequence). This CDR3 is 15 amino acids long. The ends lost 3 bases at V and 3 bases at J; junction bases unmatched: 7. CDR3 bases: TGTGCCAGTAGTATCCTATACGGACAGGGCTACGAGCAGTACTTC. It codes for CASSILYGQGYEQYF.

The chain combines TRBV7-8 with TRBJ1-4, with D uncertain. V was trimmed by 1 base and J by 5 bases, leaving 14 bases between them. The germline V gene has CDR1 SGHVS and CDR2 FQNEAQ. The CDR3 spans 16 residues. The CDR3: CASSLGHTQPNEKLFF. In DNA form, the CDR3 reads TGTGCCAGCAGCTTAGGACACACCCAGCCGAATGAAAAACTGTTTTTT. Using reference TRBV7-8 and TRBJ1-4 for the parts outside the CDR3, the full variable domain is GAGVSQSPRYKVAKRGQDVALRCDPISGHVSLFWYQQALGQGPEFLTYFQNEAQLDKSGLPSDRFFAERPEGSVSTLKIQRTQQEDSAVYLCASSLGHTQPNEKLFFGSGTQLSVL.

In its sample, this clone was seen once. This chain uses TRBV6-6 with TRBJ1-3; D is ambiguous. The CDR3 covers 13 residues. V was cut by 10 bases and J by 4 bases, with 14 bases left in between. Germline V lookup: CDR1 MNHNY, CDR2 SVGAGI (reference sequence). As DNA, the CDR3 is TGTGCCACCGCAGCTCAAGTCGGAAACACCATATATTTT. This codes for CATAAQVGNTIYF.

V usage is TRBV27 and J usage is TRBJ1-2; D may be TRBD1 (6 bases). The germline V gene encodes CDR1 MNHEY and CDR2 SMNVEV (reference sequence). Trimming removed 3 bases at V and 7 bases at J, with 9 bases between. CDR3 length: 12 residues. The DNA of the CDR3 is TGTGCCAGCAGTTTCGAGGGGGGTGGCTACACCTTC. Encoded protein: CASSFEGGGYTF.

In its sample, this clone was seen once. This chain uses TRBV10-3 with TRBJ1-2, with no clear D. Germline V CDR1 and CDR2: ENHRY, SYGVKD. Trimming cost V 10 bases and J 0 bases, with 21 bases left between them. This CDR3 region has 16 residues. CDR3 bases: TGTGCCACCTGGGCAGGCAGGACCTTTACTAACTATGGCTACACCTTC. Translating gives CATWAGRTFTNYGYTF.

This clone was observed a single time. V gene TRBV7-2 combines with J gene TRBJ2-1; 9 bases align to TRBD1. Germline CDR1 is SGHTA and CDR2 is FQGNSA. With V trimmed by 5 bases and J by 4 bases, 9 bases remained unmatched. This CDR3 has 16 residues. CDR3 residues: CASSPPGTGFYNEQFF. CDR3 bases: TGTGCCAGCAGCCCCCCCGGGACAGGGTTTTACAATGAGCAGTTCTTC.

The chain links TRBV29-1 to TRBJ2-1; maybe TRBD2 (7 bases). Per the germline V gene, CDR1 is SQVTM and CDR2 is ANQGSEA. This CDR3 is built from 13 residues. The ends were cut back, 6 bases at V and 8 bases at J, with 17 bases in the middle. CDR3 sequence: CSVRQRGAYEQFF. The CDR3 nucleotides read TGCAGCGTCCGCCAACGGGGGGCCTATGAGCAGTTCTTC.

This clone was counted a single time. This chain joins TRBV6-5 and TRBJ1-3; TRBD1 might be the D (5 bases). This CDR3 comprises 15 residues. The V gene's germline CDR1 is MNHEY and CDR2 SVGAGI. Trimming cost V 6 bases and J 4 bases, with 16 bases left between them. In DNA form, the CDR3 reads TGTGCCAGCAGCCTAGGGGTAGGGCGGGGAAACACCATATATTTT. It codes for CASSLGVGRGNTIYF.

The V call is TRBV19, the J call TRBJ2-1, with D possibly matching TRBD2 (7 bases). The CDR3 consists of 16 residues. Trimming pared 5 bases from V and 4 bases from J, leaving 18 bases between. Germline CDR1 and CDR2: LNHDA and SQIVND (reference sequence). The chain's CDR3 is CASSDITGRVYNEQFF. In DNA form, the CDR3 reads TGTGCCAGTAGTGACATAACAGGGAGGGTATACAATGAGCAGTTCTTC.

The V call is TRBV7-9, the J call TRBJ2-7; possible D gene TRBD2, 5 bases. V lost 5 bases and J lost 2, with 10 bases in between. The germline V gene encodes CDR1 SEHNR and CDR2 FQNEAQ (reference sequence). The CDR3 consists of 13 residues. CDR3 coding DNA: TGTGCCAGCAGCCTAACCGGGGCCTACGAGCAGTACTTC. It specifies CASSLTGAYEQYF. The full variable domain, completed using reference TRBV7-9 and TRBJ2-7, is DTGVSQNPRHKITKRGQNVTFRCDPISEHNRLYWYRQTLGQGPEFLTYFQNEAQLEKSRLLSDRFSAERPKGSFSTLEIQRTEQGDSAMYLCASSLTGAYEQYFGPGTRLTVT.

This clone occurred once. The V gene is TRBV7-9, the J gene TRBJ1-2, with D tentatively TRBD1 (6 bases). V shed 2 bases and J shed 1 base, with 14 bases lying between them. Germline CDR1 is SEHNR and CDR2 is FQNEAQ (reference sequence). The CDR3 contains 16 residues. The CDR3 reads CASSLRGQGYNYGYTF. The CDR3 DNA reads as TGTGCCAGCAGCTTAAGAGGCCAGGGGTATAACTATGGCTACACCTTC. The full variable domain, with the rest looked up from reference TRBV7-9 and TRBJ1-2, is DTGVSQNPRHKITKRGQNVTFRCDPISEHNRLYWYRQTLGQGPEFLTYFQNEAQLEKSRLLSDRFSAERPKGSFSTLEIQRTEQGDSAMYLCASSLRGQGYNYGYTFGSGTRLTVV.

This chain links TRBV4-2 with TRBJ2-4, with 7 bases matching TRBD1. Per the germline V gene, CDR1 is LGHNA and CDR2 is YNFKEQ. The V segment lost 0 bases and the J segment 0 bases; nucleotides outside the gene matches: 2. This CDR3 comprises 16 residues. CDR3 amino acids: CASSQEGTVAKNIQYF. The CDR3, as DNA: TGTGCCAGCAGCCAAGAAGGGACAGTAGCCAAAAACATTCAGTACTTC.

The chain joins TRBV13 to TRBJ1-1; 8 bases agree with TRBD1. CDR1 is PRHDT, CDR2 FYEKMQ, per germline (reference sequence). CDR3 length: 19 residues. Trimming at V came to 5 bases and at J to 0 bases, leaving 17 bases not matched to a gene. DNA of the CDR3: TGTGCCAGCAGCCCAAGGACAGGGCGTTTAGGGTCTATGAACACTGAAGCTTTCTTT. Amino acid sequence: CASSPRTGRLGSMNTEAFF.